Below, 17 T cell receptor beta chains from the same sample are listed, as sequenced in a study of radiotherapy plus CTLA-4 blockade in lung cancer. TCRdb's copy holds only in-frame clones and misses some; the assay was immunoSEQ multiplex PCR. The sample consists of 65,000 to 90,000 clones, roughly 84% of them appearing once. Sequencing used peripheral blood, obtained from a patient treated with radiotherapy plus ipilimumab. Receptors were obtained from a human donor with non-small cell lung cancer that progressed on radiotherapy plus ipilimumab.

V and J are TRBV10-2 and TRBJ1-2; D unclear. Germline CDR1 is WSHSY and CDR2 is SAAADI. Deletions cut 4 bases from V and 4 bases from J, with 16 bases between. This CDR3 is 15 amino acids long. The CDR3 here is CASSALREGSYGYTF. CDR3 nucleotides: TGCGCCAGCAGTGCATTACGTGAGGGTAGCTATGGCTACACCTTC.

This clone is a singleton in its sample. The chain employs TRBV7-3 and TRBJ1-4; D may be TRBD1 (6 bases). Trimming took 1 base from V and 8 from J, leaving 8 bases between them. Germline-derived CDR1 and CDR2 are SGHTA and FQGTGA. CDR3 size: 13 residues. The CDR3 DNA sequence: TGTGCCAGCAGCTTAAGCCAGGGGGAAAAACTGTTTTTT. It yields the protein CASSLSQGEKLFF.

The chain recombines TRBV7-6 with TRBJ1-4, with 12 bases matching TRBD1. Unmatched junction bases numbered 13, after V lost 5 bases and J lost 3 bases. Germline V gives CDR1 SGHVS, CDR2 FNYEAQ. The CDR3 extends over 19 amino acids. The CDR3 loop is CASSQIPPGQGASNEKLFF. The CDR3 DNA is TGTGCCAGCAGCCAAATACCGCCGGGACAGGGGGCTTCTAATGAAAAACTGTTTTTT. Complete variable domain (other parts from reference TRBV7-6 and TRBJ1-4): GAGVSQSPRYKVTKRGQDVALRCDPISGHVSLYWYRQALGQGPEFLTYFNYEAQQDKSGLPNDRFSAERPEGSISTLTIQRTEQRDSAMYRCASSQIPPGQGASNEKLFFGSGTQLSVL.

The chain combines TRBV14 with TRBJ2-6; tentative D call: TRBD1 (6 bases). The CDR3 runs to 16 residues. V was pared by 3 bases and J by 0 bases, with 9 bases between. The germline CDR1 and CDR2 sequences are SGHDN and FVKESK. For the CDR3, the DNA is TGTGCCAGCAGCCAGGACAGACTCTCTGGGGCCAACGTCCTGACTTTC. Protein sequence: CASSQDRLSGANVLTF. Variable domain in full (rest from reference TRBV14 and TRBJ2-6): EAGVTQFPSHSVIEKGQTVTLRCDPISGHDNLYWYRRVMGKEIKFLLHFVKESKQDESGMPNNRFLAERTGGTYSTLKVQPAELEDSGVYFCASSQDRLSGANVLTFGAGSRLTVL.

The chain joins TRBV19 to TRBJ2-1; D remains ambiguous. Germline assignment: CDR1 LNHDA and CDR2 SQIVND (reference sequence). V lost 3 bases and J 7 bases, leaving 10 bases between the germline ends. The CDR3 sequence is 13 residues long. The CDR3, as DNA: TGTGCCAGTAGTATTTCATCCAGAAATGAGCAGTTCTTC. Protein product: CASSISSRNEQFF.

This rearrangement joins TRBV4-2 to TRBJ2-5; 7 positions agree with TRBD2. V was pared by 1 base and J by 4 bases, with 0 bases of the junction left unmatched. The germline V gene has CDR1 LGHNA and CDR2 YNFKEQ. The CDR3 length is 13 residues. CDR3 amino acids: CASSQGEGETQYF. The CDR3 DNA is TGTGCCAGCAGCCAAGGGGAGGGAGAGACCCAGTACTTC.

The CDR3 sequence is CASSGVGEQYV. CDR3 nucleotides: TGTGCCAGCAGCGGGGTCGGCGAGCAGTACGTC. The chain links TRBV2 to TRBJ2-7; TRBD2 is a possible D gene (5 bases). The CDR3 is 11 amino acids. Per the germline V gene, CDR1 is SNHLY and CDR2 is FYNNEI. V lost 6 bases to trimming and J lost 6 bases, with 9 bases between them.

In its sample, this clone was seen a few times. The rearrangement uses TRBV9 and TRBJ2-3; D remains unclear. The CDR3 covers 14 residues. Germline CDR1 and CDR2: SGDLS and YYNGEE. V lost 0 bases and J lost 2, with 7 bases in between. The CDR3 region is CASSVAYYTDTQYF. In DNA form, the CDR3 reads TGTGCCAGCAGCGTAGCTTACTACACAGATACGCAGTATTTT.

The V call is TRBV5-1, the J call TRBJ2-2; perhaps TRBD1 as D (5 bases). Trimming took 0 bases from V and 0 from J, leaving 9 bases between them. CDR3 length: 16 amino acids. CDR1 is SGHRS and CDR2 is YFSETQ in the germline V gene. The DNA for the CDR3 is TGCGCCAGCAGCTTGGCCTCAGGGTCGAACACCGGGGAGCTGTTTTTT. Encoded protein: CASSLASGSNTGELFF.

The gene calls are TRBV5-4 and TRBJ2-1, with unresolved D. The CDR3 is 13 amino acids. Germline CDR1 reads SGHNT; CDR2 reads YYREEE (reference sequence). Trimming stripped 4 bases from V and 9 bases from J, with 14 bases between. The CDR3 loop is CASSLNSAGEQFF. In nucleotides, the CDR3 is TGTGCCAGCAGCCTAAACTCCGCAGGTGAGCAGTTCTTC.

The J gene is TRBJ2-7, the V gene TRBV9; tentative D call: TRBD2 (5 bases). The V and J ends lost 7 bases and 0 bases respectively, with 14 bases between them. The CDR3 extends over 14 amino acids. Per the germline V gene, CDR1 is SGDLS and CDR2 is YYNGEE. CDR3 nucleotides: TGTGCCAGCTCTCTCCGGGGTGGCTCCTACGAGCAGTACTTC. Translation gives CASSLRGGSYEQYF.

J is TRBJ2-7 and V is TRBV4-2; TRBD2 matches 8 bases. Germline CDR1 LGHNA, CDR2 YNFKEQ. Germline trimming cut 6 bases from V and 0 bases from J; bases unmatched to any gene: 7. This CDR3 contains 15 residues. The CDR3 region is CASRRGLAGSYEQYF. The CDR3 DNA reads as TGTGCCAGCAGAAGGGGCCTAGCGGGCTCCTACGAGCAGTACTTC.

Here the CDR3 DNA reads TGTGCCAGCCAAGGACTAGCGGCCACAGATACGCAGTATTTT. Protein product: CASQGLAATDTQYF. V usage is TRBV6-1 and J usage is TRBJ2-3, with TRBD2 matching over 10 bases. With 8 bases clipped from V and 2 bases from J, the junction kept 4 bases outside the gene matches. Germline CDR1 is MNHNS and CDR2 is SASEGT. CDR3 length: 14 residues.

This clone came up once. This rearrangement joins TRBV2 to TRBJ2-2; D is uncertain. CDR1 and CDR2 from the germline V gene are SNHLY and FYNNEI. Trimming left V 10 bases short and J 0 bases short, with 21 bases between. The CDR3 contains 17 residues. This CDR3 reads CATNPSGQPPNTGELFF. The DNA of the CDR3 is TGTGCCACCAATCCCTCGGGCCAGCCTCCGAACACCGGGGAGCTGTTTTTT.

This clone was recorded many times. This rearrangement joins TRBV5-1 to TRBJ1-3; no clear D. V was trimmed by 0 bases and J by 0 bases, leaving 4 bases between them. In germline, CDR1 is SGHRS, CDR2 YFSETQ. The CDR3 has 14 amino acids. The CDR3 loop reads CASSLVGSGNTIYF. In DNA, the CDR3 is TGCGCCAGCAGCTTGGTCGGCTCTGGAAACACCATATATTTT.

The V and J genes are TRBV9 and TRBJ2-1; 7 nucleotides agree with TRBD2. The CDR3 covers 15 residues. J gave up 9 bases and V 0 bases, and 9 bases lay outside the gene matches. The germline gives CDR1 SGDLS, CDR2 YYNGEE. CDR3 sequence: CASSVVAGAVGEQFF. The CDR3 DNA reads TGTGCCAGCAGCGTAGTAGCGGGTGCAGTCGGTGAGCAGTTCTTC. Full variable domain (rest looked up from reference TRBV9 and TRBJ2-1): DSGVTQTPKHLITATGQRVTLRCSPRSGDLSVYWYQQSLDQGLQFLIQYYNGEERAKGNILERFSAQQFPDLHSELNLSSLELGDSALYFCASSVVAGAVGEQFFGPGTRLTVL.

V and J are TRBV25-1 and TRBJ2-5; D uncertain. This CDR3 comprises 14 residues. CDR1 is MGHDK and CDR2 is SYGVNS in the germline V gene. The germline V and J ends were trimmed by 0 bases and 1 base, with 6 bases remaining between them. The CDR3 region is CASSEYKGQETQYF. CDR3 sequence (DNA): TGTGCCAGCAGTGAATATAAGGGCCAAGAGACCCAGTACTTC.